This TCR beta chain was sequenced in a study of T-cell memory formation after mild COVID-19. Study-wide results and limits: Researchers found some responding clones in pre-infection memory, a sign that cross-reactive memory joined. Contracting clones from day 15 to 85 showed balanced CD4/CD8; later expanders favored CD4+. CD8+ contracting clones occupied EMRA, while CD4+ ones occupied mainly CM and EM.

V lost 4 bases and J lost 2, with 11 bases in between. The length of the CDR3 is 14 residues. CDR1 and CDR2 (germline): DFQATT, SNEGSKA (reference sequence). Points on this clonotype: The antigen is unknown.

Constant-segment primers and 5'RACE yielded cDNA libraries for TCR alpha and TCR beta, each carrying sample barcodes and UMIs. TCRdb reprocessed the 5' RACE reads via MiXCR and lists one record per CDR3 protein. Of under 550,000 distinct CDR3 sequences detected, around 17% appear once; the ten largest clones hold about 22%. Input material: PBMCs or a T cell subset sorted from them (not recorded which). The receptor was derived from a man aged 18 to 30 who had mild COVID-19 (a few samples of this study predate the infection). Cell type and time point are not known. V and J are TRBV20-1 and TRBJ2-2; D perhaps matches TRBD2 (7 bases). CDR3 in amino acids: CSATGGYNTGELFF. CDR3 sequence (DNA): TGCAGTGCTACGGGGGGCTATAACACCGGGGAGCTGTTTTTT.